The T cell receptor beta chain described here comes from a study of radiation and T cells in renal cell carcinoma. Study observations and caveats: From baseline, blood top tumor clonotypes peaked at 2 weeks post-radiation.

Comment on this clone: As yet, its antigen is unknown.

The CDR3 has 16 residues. V was shortened by 4 bases and J by 4 bases, with 19 bases between the two germline ends. Germline assignment: CDR1 LNHDA and CDR2 SQIVND (reference sequence). This table comes from immunoSEQ multiplex PCR, and its TCRdb copy is limited to in-frame clones, with some not included. The sample holds about 76,000 clones, 80% to 90% seen once. Time point denoted: blood 4 weeks post-SBRT, at nephrectomy. Sample treatment: 15 Gy SBRT to primary tumor, nephrectomy 4 weeks later. The sequence was obtained from a woman aged 65 to 85 with renal cell carcinoma. The gene calls are TRBV19 and TRBJ1-2; D is unresolved. This specimen consisted of blood, obtained from a patient whose treatment included radiotherapy and nephrectomy. CDR3 nucleotides: TGTGCCAGTAGTACACTAGAGTATTACTTCGGCTATGGCTACACCTTC. As protein: CASSTLEYYFGYGYTF.